This T cell receptor beta chain emerged from a study of shared clonotypes between healthy human individuals. The V gene end was trimmed by 4 bases and the J gene end by 3 bases; junction bases not matched to a gene: 8. This CDR3 spans 16 amino acids. Germline CDR1 is SGHRS and CDR2 is YFSETQ. Study donors comprised healthy, HIV-negative adults devoid of recent acute infection or vaccination. Findings and caveats of the study: Few donors restricted represented genetic and exposure-history diversity.

Deep-level settings were used for running the assay. Genomic DNA (from each subset) was split evenly across several immunoSEQ plates. Repertoires were generated with immunoSEQ multiplex PCR, while TCRdb's copy carries only in-frame clones and drops some. The sample consists of roughly 640,000 clones, about 97% of them appearing once. Details on this clone: What it binds is unknown.

The genes are TRBV5-1 and TRBJ1-1; 11 nucleotides agree with TRBD1. The TCR comes from a woman in her twenties or thirties in good health. The sample taken for sequencing was naive CD4+ T cells sorted from blood. Subset reported: CD45RA+ positively selected. The CDR3 DNA reads TGCGCCAGCAGCCAGGACAGGGGGCCGGGTGACACTGAAGCTTTCTTT. Translating gives CASSQDRGPGDTEAFF.